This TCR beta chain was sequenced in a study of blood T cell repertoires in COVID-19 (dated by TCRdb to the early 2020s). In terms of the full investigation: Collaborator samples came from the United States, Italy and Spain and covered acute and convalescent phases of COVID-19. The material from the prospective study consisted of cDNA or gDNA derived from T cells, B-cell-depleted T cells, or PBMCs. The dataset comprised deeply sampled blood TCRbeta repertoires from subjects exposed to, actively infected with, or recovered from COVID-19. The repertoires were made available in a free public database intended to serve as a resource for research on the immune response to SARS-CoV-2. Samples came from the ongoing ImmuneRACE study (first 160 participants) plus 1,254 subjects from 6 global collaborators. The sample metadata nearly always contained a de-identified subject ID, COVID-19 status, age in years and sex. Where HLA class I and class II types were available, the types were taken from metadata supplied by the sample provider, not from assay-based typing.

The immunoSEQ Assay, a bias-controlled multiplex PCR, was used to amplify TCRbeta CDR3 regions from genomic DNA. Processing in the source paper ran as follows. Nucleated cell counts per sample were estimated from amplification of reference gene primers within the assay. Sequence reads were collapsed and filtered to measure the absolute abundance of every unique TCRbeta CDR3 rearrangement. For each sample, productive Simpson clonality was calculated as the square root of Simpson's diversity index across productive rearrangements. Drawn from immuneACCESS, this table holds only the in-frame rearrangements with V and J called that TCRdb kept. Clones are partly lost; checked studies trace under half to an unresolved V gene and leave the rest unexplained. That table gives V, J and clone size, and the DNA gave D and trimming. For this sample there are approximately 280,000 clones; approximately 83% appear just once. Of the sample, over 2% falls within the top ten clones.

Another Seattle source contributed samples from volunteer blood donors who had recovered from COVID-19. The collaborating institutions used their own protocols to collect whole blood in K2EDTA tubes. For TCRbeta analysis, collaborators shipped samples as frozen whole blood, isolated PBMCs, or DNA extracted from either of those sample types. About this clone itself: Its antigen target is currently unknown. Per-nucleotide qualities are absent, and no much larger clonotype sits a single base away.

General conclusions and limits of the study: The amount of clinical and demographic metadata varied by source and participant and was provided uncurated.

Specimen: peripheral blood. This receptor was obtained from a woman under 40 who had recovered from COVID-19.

The CDR3 loop reads CASSRTSGVDEQFF. The DNA sequence follows: TGTGCCAGCAGCCGGACTAGCGGGGTCGATGAGCAGTTCTTC. The chain links TRBV5-4 with TRBJ2-1, with TRBD2 identical over 12 junction bases. CDR1 SGHNT and CDR2 YYREEE were looked up in the germline V gene (reference sequence). Trimming removed 4 bases from V and 8 bases from J; the gene matches leave 4 bases unexplained. From the cysteine through the phenylalanine, the CDR3 covers 14 amino acids. Just the 42-base CDR3 DNA is kept, in frame starting at base 1.